This T cell receptor (beta chain) was sequenced during a study of Graves' ophthalmopathy and Graves' hyperthyroidism. The CDR3 covers 15 residues. Germline V CDR1 and CDR2: SGHRS, YFSETQ. V dropped 0 bases and J dropped 0 bases, with 10 bases sitting between them. RNA served as the template for amplifying TCR beta CDR3 regions. The library came from an HTBI-primed first-round RT-PCR and a second-round multiplex PCR. In TCRdb, the multiplex PCR reads were re-called with MiXCR into one record per CDR3 protein. This sample has under 250,000 distinct CDR3 sequences; less than 30% occur once, and the top ten carry approximately 9%.

This receptor was identified in a man in his fifties with Graves' ophthalmopathy. Material: peripheral blood. The chain recombines TRBV5-1 with TRBJ2-7; a possible D gene is TRBD2 (6 bases). The CDR3 spells CASSLAAGSSYEQYF. CDR3 bases: TGCGCCAGCAGCTTGGCGGCGGGAAGCTCCTACGAGCAGTACTTC.